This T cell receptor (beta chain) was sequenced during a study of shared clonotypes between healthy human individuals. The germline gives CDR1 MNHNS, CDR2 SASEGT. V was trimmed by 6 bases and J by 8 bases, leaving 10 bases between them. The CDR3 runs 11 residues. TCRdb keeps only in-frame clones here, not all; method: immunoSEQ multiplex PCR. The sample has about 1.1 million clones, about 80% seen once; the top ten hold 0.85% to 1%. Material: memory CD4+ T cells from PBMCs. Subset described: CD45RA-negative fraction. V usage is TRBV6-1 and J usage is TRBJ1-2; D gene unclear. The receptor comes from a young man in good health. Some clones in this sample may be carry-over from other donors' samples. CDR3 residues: CASRTMGGYTF. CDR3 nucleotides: TGTGCCAGCAGAACGATGGGGGGCTACACCTTC.